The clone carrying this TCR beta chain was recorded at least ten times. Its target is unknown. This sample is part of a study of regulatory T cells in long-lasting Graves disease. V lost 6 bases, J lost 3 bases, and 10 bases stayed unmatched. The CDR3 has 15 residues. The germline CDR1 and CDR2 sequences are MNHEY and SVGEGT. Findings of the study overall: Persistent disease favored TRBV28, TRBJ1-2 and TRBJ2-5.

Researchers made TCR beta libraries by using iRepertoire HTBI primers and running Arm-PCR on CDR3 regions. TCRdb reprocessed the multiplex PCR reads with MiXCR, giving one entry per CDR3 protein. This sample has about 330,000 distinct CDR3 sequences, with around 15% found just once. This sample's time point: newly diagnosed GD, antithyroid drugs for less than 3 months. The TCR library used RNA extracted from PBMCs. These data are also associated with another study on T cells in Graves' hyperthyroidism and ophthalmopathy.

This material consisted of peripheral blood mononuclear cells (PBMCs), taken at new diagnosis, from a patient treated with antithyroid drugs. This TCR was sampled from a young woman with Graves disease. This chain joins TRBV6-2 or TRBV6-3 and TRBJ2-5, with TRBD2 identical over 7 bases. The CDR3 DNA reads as TGTGCCAGCAGATGGACTAGAGCGAGAAAAGAGACCCAGTACTTC. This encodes CASRWTRARKETQYF.